The rows below give T cell receptor beta chains drawn from one sample of a study of blood T cell repertoires in COVID-19. Data came from immunoSEQ multiplex PCR; TCRdb stores just in-frame clones and leaves some out. Of some 250,000 clones listed, around 86% were seen once; the top ten hold 9.5% to 15%. Input material: peripheral blood. These receptors all stem from a woman in her fifties or sixties with active or convalescent COVID-19. Both conserved end residues are trimmed from each CDR3. A D gene is named only where the DNA matches it firmly. Not every row has a clone size; where given, it reads once, few, many or a size class.

v_call,d_call,clone_size,cdr3_length,j_call,cdr3_aa
TRBV3-1/TRBV3-2,TRBD2,once,15,TRBJ2-3,ASSQGDGTREGNTQY
TRBV28,.,.,11,TRBJ1-6,ASDLEYNSPLH
TRBV19,.,.,12,TRBJ1-5,ASSGSGGNQPQH
TRBV7-8,.,.,12,TRBJ1-1,ASSLSRRAGEAF
TRBV29-1,.,.,9,TRBJ1-2,SAPYPGGYT
TRBV5-1,.,.,11,TRBJ1-2,ASSLVGEDGYT
TRBV7-8,.,.,11,TRBJ1-5,ASSLVRNQPQH
TRBV27,.,once,10,TRBJ1-4,ASSTGQRKLF
TRBV5-1,.,.,11,TRBJ1-1,ASSQTGYTEAF
TRBV29-1,TRBD1,once,11,TRBJ1-3,SAQGVTGNTIY
TRBV6-5,TRBD1,few,10,TRBJ1-2,ASSQGARGYT
TRBV30,TRBD2,.,13,TRBJ2-6,AWTAGGSGANVLT
TRBV2,TRBD1,.,11,TRBJ1-4,ASKTGAEEKLF
TRBV23-1,TRBD1,.,11,TRBJ2-1,ASSQSTGVEQF
TRBV30,TRBD1,.,16,TRBJ1-1,AWTRPGPGQGVNTEAF
TRBV30,.,.,13,TRBJ1-3,AWTGREHSGNTIY
TRBV11-1,.,few,14,TRBJ2-7,ASSLAHGGSSYEQY
TRBV3-1/TRBV3-2,.,.,17,TRBJ2-6,ASSPQPMGRESGANVLT
TRBV18,TRBD1,.,12,TRBJ1-1,ASSRDRGNTEAF
TRBV7-9,TRBD1,.,13,TRBJ2-5,ASSLGQGERETQY
TRBV18,.,.,13,TRBJ2-1,ASSPFGQTYNEQF
TRBV6-6,.,.,11,TRBJ1-1,ASNPGANTEAF
TRBV14,.,few,13,TRBJ1-2,ASSQGLTGNYGYT
TRBV3-1/TRBV3-2,TRBD2,.,13,TRBJ2-2,ASSQDPGGPGELF
TRBV6-5,.,.,11,TRBJ1-1,ASSYSRNTEAF
TRBV7-9,.,.,13,TRBJ1-3,ASSLISISGNTIY
TRBV7-8,.,.,13,TRBJ2-7,ASRRNRDTTYEQY
TRBV6-1,.,.,11,TRBJ1-3,ASSEQNGNTIY
TRBV25-1,.,.,11,TRBJ2-3,ASSEYLTDTQY
TRBV19,.,once,10,TRBJ1-2,ASSIGGVGYT
TRBV29-1,.,.,6,TRBJ1-1,SVGRAF
TRBV5-1,TRBD1,.,12,TRBJ1-2,ASSLVQGAEGYT
TRBV5-1,TRBD2,.,15,TRBJ2-3,ASSWDSGGASGDTQY
TRBV9,TRBD2,.,12,TRBJ2-3,ATGAGGRTDTQY
TRBV6-5,TRBD1,once,14,TRBJ1-4,ASSSFQGAPAEKLF
TRBV19,.,.,12,TRBJ1-2,ASSPLGGGYGYT
TRBV6-5,.,.,13,TRBJ1-1,ASRPLAAKNTEAF
TRBV7-6,.,.,13,TRBJ2-3,ASSFGTGMTDTQY
TRBV18,.,.,14,TRBJ1-1,ASSPNSGATNTEAF
TRBV18,TRBD1,.,11,TRBJ2-5,ASSPVQGETQY
TRBV28,.,.,11,TRBJ2-7,ASSYGLPYEQY
TRBV12-5,.,once,16,TRBJ2-1,ASGLVLGRGTAYNEQF
TRBV9,TRBD1,few,12,TRBJ1-4,ASSPDRGNEKLF
TRBV10-2,TRBD1,.,11,TRBJ1-2,ASSPQGYYGYT
TRBV6-2/TRBV6-3,.,.,13,TRBJ1-6,ASSYSARGRSPLH
TRBV18,.,few,14,TRBJ1-4,ASSPSPAGLNEKLF
TRBV13,TRBD2,.,12,TRBJ2-7,ASRSGTSSYEQY